Sequencing of this TCR beta chain was carried out in a study of shared clonotypes between healthy human individuals. Of note for this clone: Its specificity is unknown.

Study observations and caveats: Among non-shared clonotypes, generation probabilities were lower than among those shared by all four donors.

The CDR3 extends over 14 amino acids. V shed 2 bases and J shed 0 bases, with 8 bases lying between them. The germline V gene encodes CDR1 SGHRS and CDR2 YFSETQ. The method was immunoSEQ multiplex PCR; TCRdb's version includes in-frame clones alone and lacks a portion of them. Of some 1,100,000 clones in the sample, approximately 80% were seen once. The clonotype originates from a man younger than 35 in good health. Some clones in this sample may be carry-over from other donors' samples. The sample was memory CD4+ T cells from PBMCs. Subset noted: CD45RA-negative fraction. J is TRBJ1-1 and V is TRBV5-1; D not resolved. CDR3 loop: CASSFDIMNTEAFF. The CDR3, as DNA: TGCGCCAGCAGCTTTGACATCATGAACACTGAAGCTTTCTTT.